This T cell receptor (beta chain) appears in the sequencing data of a study of T cells in Graves' hyperthyroidism and ophthalmopathy. Study-level background: Peripheral blood was secured at the point of initial diagnosis, before any treatment.

The sample holds a few counts of this clonotype. What it binds is not known. CDR1 and CDR2 (germline): MNHNS, SASEGT. The CDR3 has 13 amino acids. Trimming took 6 bases from V and 8 from J, leaving 16 bases between them. Regarding the study as a whole: Separating ophthalmopathy from stable hyperthyroidism was achieved by a 13 V-J model.

Researchers took RNA transcripts and amplified the TCR beta CDR3 regions from them. The study used the HTBI primer set for a first-round RT-PCR of the TCR CDR3. TCRdb fed the multiplex PCR reads into MiXCR, producing one record per CDR3 protein. The repertoire holds 450,000 to 650,000 distinct CDR3 sequences, 17% seen once, with about 16% in the top ten. The study left out patients who had uncontrolled infection, other autoimmune disease, pregnancy or lactation. PBMCs came from more than 9 ml fresh peripheral blood. The sample comprised blood. This sequence joins TRBV6-1 and TRBJ1-2; tentatively, D is TRBD1 (6 bases). The clonotype comes from a woman aged 18-29 years with Graves' ophthalmopathy. The CDR3, as DNA: TGTGCCAGCAGATCCTCCGACAGGCCGGGCTACACCTTC. Translated, it gives CASRSSDRPGYTF.